One and the same sample provided the 21 T cell receptor beta chains below, sequenced in a study of human T cells and chemical hapten exposure. TCRdb passed the RACE reads through MiXCR, listing each CDR3 protein once. Among under 75,000 distinct CDR3 sequences listed, 11% were seen once. Time point denoted: patch test 3, about 24 weeks after DPC sensitization. Treatment described: therapeutic diphenylcyclopropenone sensitization with weekly scalp DPC. The sequences come from whole blood, collected in connection with sensitization to the hapten diphenylcyclopropenone (DPC). These receptors came from a woman aged 45-65 years with alopecia areata. Some clones in this sample may be carry-over from other donors' samples.

V usage is TRBV29-1 and J usage is TRBJ2-1; 8 bases map to TRBD1. V was clipped by 7 bases and J by 3 bases; unmatched bases: 8. This CDR3 has 14 amino acids. Germline V lookup: CDR1 SQVTM, CDR2 ANQGSEA. CDR3 in DNA: TGCAGCGCCGCCCGGGACAGGAGCTACAATGAGCAGTTCTTC. Translated, it gives CSAARDRSYNEQFF.

This clonotype was seen only a few times. The gene calls are TRBV20-1 and TRBJ1-2, with D hard to call. Per the germline V gene, CDR1 is DFQATT and CDR2 is SNEGSKA (reference sequence). V dropped 1 base and J dropped 8 bases, with 8 bases sitting between them. This CDR3 has 11 residues. In DNA form, the CDR3 reads TGCAGTGCTAGAGTGCAGCGCGGCTACACCTTC. This sequence encodes CSARVQRGYTF.

The rearrangement joins TRBV10-1 to TRBJ2-1; D is ambiguous. Germline V gene lookup returns CDR1 WNHNN and CDR2 SYGVQD (reference sequence). The CDR3 length is 13 residues. With 5 bases removed from V and 5 bases from J, the gap between germline ends came to 10 bases. The CDR3 loop reads CASSFGRDNEQFF. The CDR3 DNA sequence: TGCGCCAGCAGTTTCGGGCGAGACAATGAGCAGTTCTTC.

There are many counts of this clonotype. The DNA of the CDR3 is TGCGCCAGCAGCCCTTGGATTGGGGCCGTAAACATGAACACTGAAGCTTTCTTT. Its translation: CASSPWIGAVNMNTEAFF. The rearrangement links TRBV5-1 to TRBJ1-1; possibly TRBD1 for D (5 bases). The V end lost 4 bases, the J end lost 0 bases, and 22 bases lay between the germline ends. The CDR3 totals 18 residues. Germline V gene lookup returns CDR1 SGHRS and CDR2 YFSETQ.

The chain combines TRBV20-1 with TRBJ2-3; no clear D. CDR3 length: 14 amino acids. Germline V CDR1 and CDR2: DFQATT, SNEGSKA (reference sequence). V was clipped by 2 bases and J by 0 bases, with 9 bases between them. The CDR3 DNA follows: TGCAGTGCTAGACCTTATCTAAGCACAGATACGCAGTATTTT. The encoded protein is CSARPYLSTDTQYF.

This clonotype was found a few times. This rearrangement joins TRBV20-1 to TRBJ2-1, with D perhaps TRBD2 (5 bases). The CDR3 length is 15 residues. Germline V CDR1 and CDR2: DFQATT, SNEGSKA (reference sequence). V was shortened by 1 base and J by 7 bases, with 17 bases between the two germline ends. The CDR3 DNA is TGCAGTGCTAGAGGCCCACTTGTACTAGGAAATGAGCAGTTCTTC. Translation: CSARGPLVLGNEQFF.

This clonotype was counted at least ten times. The rearrangement joins TRBV18 to TRBJ1-4; 8 bases map to TRBD1. The V segment lost 4 bases and the J segment 2 bases; nucleotides outside the gene matches: 6. The CDR3 totals 16 residues. Germline assignment: CDR1 KGHSH and CDR2 LQKENI. The CDR3 region is CASSLGQGGTNEKLFF. Here the CDR3 DNA reads TGTGCCAGCTCACTTGGACAGGGCGGCACTAATGAAAAACTGTTTTTT.

There are a few counts of this clonotype. The rearrangement uses TRBV6-6 and TRBJ2-2, with D perhaps matching TRBD1 (6 bases). The V gene lost 2 bases and the J gene lost 7 bases, with 14 bases spanning the gap. The germline V gene encodes CDR1 MNHNY and CDR2 SVGAGI (reference sequence). CDR3 length: 15 amino acids. The CDR3 loop reads CASSYVGGHLGELFF. CDR3 bases: TGTGCCAGCAGTTACGTTGGGGGACATCTCGGGGAGCTGTTTTTT.

This clonotype was detected only a few times. This sequence joins TRBV3-1 and TRBJ1-6; weak D call: TRBD1 (5 bases). Trimming took 0 bases from V and 11 from J, leaving 14 bases between them. This CDR3 contains 15 residues. Germline V gene sequence: CDR1 LGHDT, CDR2 YNNKEL (reference sequence). CDR3 in DNA: TGTGCCAGCAGCCAAGAGGGCAGGGTTGGGACACCCCTCCACTTT. This sequence encodes CASSQEGRVGTPLHF. The complete variable domain, with remaining parts taken from reference TRBV3-1 and TRBJ1-6, reads DTAVSQTPKYLVTQMGNDKSIKCEQNLGHDTMYWYKQDSKKFLKIMFSYNNKELIINETVPNRFSPKSPDKAHLNLHINSLELGDSAVYFCASSQEGRVGTPLHFGNGTRLTVT.

V is TRBV6-5 and J is TRBJ1-1; D call uncertain. CDR1 is MNHEY and CDR2 is SVGAGI in the germline V gene. Trimming removed 2 bases at V and 1 base at J, with 5 bases between. This CDR3 spans 13 amino acids. The CDR3 loop is CASSYGRNTEAFF. The CDR3 nucleotides read TGTGCCAGCAGTTACGGTCGGAACACTGAAGCTTTCTTT.

As to this clonotype: This may be a read error: a much more frequent sequence differs by one nucleotide. This CDR3 reads CVSSPAGFTDTQYF. CDR3 nucleotides: TGTGTCAGCAGCCCAGCGGGATTCACAGATACGCAGTATTTT. The V gene is TRBV28, the J gene TRBJ2-3; 7 bases match TRBD2. The germline gives CDR1 MDHEN, CDR2 SYDVKM. This CDR3 comprises 14 residues. Full variable domain (rest looked up from reference TRBV28 and TRBJ2-3): DVKVTQSSRYLVKRTGEKVFLECVQDMDHENMFWYRQDPGLGLRLIYFSYDVKMKEKGDIPEGYSVSREKKERFSLILESASTNQTSMYLCVSSPAGFTDTQYFGPGTRLTVL.

This clonotype was detected only once. This rearrangement joins TRBV9 to TRBJ1-3; D remains ambiguous. Germline CDR1 reads SGDLS; CDR2 reads YYNGEE. Trimming left V 4 bases short and J 0 bases short, with 11 bases between. This CDR3 spans 15 amino acids. CDR3 in DNA: TGTGCCAGCAGCTCCAGGCTATACTCTGGAAACACCATATATTTT. This translates into CASSSRLYSGNTIYF. Complete variable domain (other parts from reference TRBV9 and TRBJ1-3): DSGVTQTPKHLITATGQRVTLRCSPRSGDLSVYWYQQSLDQGLQFLIQYYNGEERAKGNILERFSAQQFPDLHSELNLSSLELGDSALYFCASSSRLYSGNTIYFGEGSWLTVV.

This clonotype was counted only a few times. V gene TRBV20-1 combines with J gene TRBJ2-1, with 13 bases identical to TRBD2. The length of the CDR3 is 16 residues. Trimming cost V 6 bases and J 7 bases; bases outside gene matches: 12. CDR1 and CDR2 (germline): DFQATT, SNEGSKA (reference sequence). In DNA, the CDR3 is TGCAGTGCCCGAACTAGCGGGAGGGGGAATAGGAATGAGCAGTTCTTC. This encodes CSARTSGRGNRNEQFF.

This clonotype was observed a handful of times. The J gene is TRBJ1-1, the V gene TRBV12-3 or TRBV12-4; D gene unclear. The ends were cut back, 5 bases at V and 7 bases at J, with 11 bases in the middle. The CDR3 extends over 12 amino acids. In DNA, the CDR3 is TGTGCCAGCAGTCCGCACTACCTTGAAGCTTTCTTT. Protein sequence: CASSPHYLEAFF.

The CDR3 DNA sequence: TGTGCCAGCAGCTTAGGGGGACAGAACTATGGCTACACCTTC. Amino acid sequence: CASSLGGQNYGYTF. This rearrangement joins TRBV7-9 to TRBJ1-2, with 7 positions matching TRBD1. Looked up from germline, CDR1 is SEHNR and CDR2 is FQNEAQ (reference sequence). CDR3 length: 14 residues. After removal of 1 base from V and 2 bases from J, the junction contained 1 base not matched to a gene.

The chain links TRBV29-1 to TRBJ2-6; weak D call: TRBD1 (6 bases). The CDR3 is made up of 16 amino acids. Germline V lookup: CDR1 SQVTM, CDR2 ANQGSEA. The V end lost 7 bases, the J end lost 0 bases, and 16 bases lay between the germline ends. DNA of the CDR3: TGCAGCGCAGAGACAGGTACCTTCTCTGGGGCCAACGTCCTGACTTTC. It specifies CSAETGTFSGANVLTF.

This clonotype appeared many times. The rearrangement joins TRBV21-1 to TRBJ1-2; the table's D call of TRBD1 was not tested on the DNA. TRBV21-1 has pseudogene status. This CDR3 is 18 amino acids long. CDR3 DNA: TGTGCCAGCAGCAAAGCCCCTCCCGGGACAGTCACCAACTATGGCTACACCTTC. This encodes CASSKAPPGTVTNYGYTF.

The chain couples TRBV20-1 to TRBJ1-5; TRBD1 agrees at 7 bases. The CDR3 covers 13 residues. Germline CDR1 reads DFQATT; CDR2 reads SNEGSKA (reference sequence). J lost 5 bases, V lost 5 bases, and 6 bases had no gene match. This CDR3 is CSAVGTADQPQHF. CDR3 in DNA: TGCAGTGCTGTCGGGACAGCTGATCAGCCCCAGCATTTT.

This clonotype was counted a few times. CDR3 sequence reads: CASSGLVHEQYF. DNA of the CDR3: TGTGCCAGCAGCGGCTTGGTCCACGAGCAGTACTTC. J is TRBJ2-7 and V is TRBV28; D call uncertain. CDR3 length: 12 amino acids. Germline V gene data show CDR1 as MDHEN and CDR2 as SYDVKM. V lost 6 bases, J lost 5 bases, and 11 bases lay in between.

This clonotype was detected many times. The chain has TRBV6-5 and TRBJ2-6; tentative D call: TRBD1 (6 bases). This CDR3 region has 16 residues. Trimming cost V 5 bases and J 0 bases, with 11 bases left between them. Germline V gene data show CDR1 as MNHEY and CDR2 as SVGAGI. CDR3 sequence (DNA): TGTGCCAGCAGTAGGCAGGGGCCCTCTGGGGCCAACGTCCTGACTTTC. Translated: CASSRQGPSGANVLTF.

The V gene is TRBV6-1, the J gene TRBJ1-5; 10 bases line up with TRBD1. This CDR3 spans 15 amino acids. Germline V gene lookup returns CDR1 MNHNS and CDR2 SASEGT. The ends lost 6 bases at V and 4 bases at J; junction bases unmatched: 6. For the CDR3, the DNA is TGTGCCAGCAGGAGGACAGGGGGAGAGAATCAGCCCCAGCATTTT. As protein: CASRRTGGENQPQHF.